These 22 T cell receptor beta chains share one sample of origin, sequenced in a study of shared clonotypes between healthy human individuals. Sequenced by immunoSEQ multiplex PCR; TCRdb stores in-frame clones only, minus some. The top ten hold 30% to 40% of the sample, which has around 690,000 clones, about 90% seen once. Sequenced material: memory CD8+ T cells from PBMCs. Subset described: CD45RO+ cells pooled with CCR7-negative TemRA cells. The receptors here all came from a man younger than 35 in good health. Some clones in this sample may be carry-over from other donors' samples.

The CDR3 reads CASSYSLGIYTEAFF. Written as DNA, the CDR3 is TGTGCCAGCAGTTACTCTCTGGGGATTTATACTGAAGCTTTCTTT. The genes are TRBV6-5 and TRBJ1-1; no reliable D call. V was pared by 0 bases and J by 5 bases, with 13 bases between. Germline lookup yields CDR1 MNHEY and CDR2 SVGAGI. The CDR3 consists of 15 residues.

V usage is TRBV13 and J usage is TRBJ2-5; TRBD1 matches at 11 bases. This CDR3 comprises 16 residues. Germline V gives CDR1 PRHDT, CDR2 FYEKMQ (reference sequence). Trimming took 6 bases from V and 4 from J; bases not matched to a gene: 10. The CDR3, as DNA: TGTGCCAGCAGTTCCCGGGACAGGGGGTGGAGAGAGACCCAGTACTTC. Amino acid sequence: CASSSRDRGWRETQYF.

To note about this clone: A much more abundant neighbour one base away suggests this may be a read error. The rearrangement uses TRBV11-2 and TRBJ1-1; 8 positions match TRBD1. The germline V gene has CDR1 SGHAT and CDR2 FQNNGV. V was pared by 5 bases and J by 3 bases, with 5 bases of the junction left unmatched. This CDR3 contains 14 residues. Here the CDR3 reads CASSVAGGYTEAFF. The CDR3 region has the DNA TGTGCCAGCAGCGTCGCAGGGGGCTACACTGAAGCTTTCTTT.

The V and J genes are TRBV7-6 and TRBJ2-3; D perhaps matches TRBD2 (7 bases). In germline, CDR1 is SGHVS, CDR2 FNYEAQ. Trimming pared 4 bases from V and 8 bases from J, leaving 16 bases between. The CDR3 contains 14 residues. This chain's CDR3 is CASSSGEGIGTQYF. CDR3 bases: TGTGCCAGCAGCTCAGGGGAGGGGATCGGTACGCAGTATTTT.

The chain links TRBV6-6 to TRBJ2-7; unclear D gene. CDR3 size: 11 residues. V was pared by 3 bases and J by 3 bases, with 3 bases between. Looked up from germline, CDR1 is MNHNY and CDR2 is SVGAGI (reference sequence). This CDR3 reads CASSYNYEQYF. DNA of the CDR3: TGTGCCAGCAGTTATAACTACGAGCAGTACTTC.

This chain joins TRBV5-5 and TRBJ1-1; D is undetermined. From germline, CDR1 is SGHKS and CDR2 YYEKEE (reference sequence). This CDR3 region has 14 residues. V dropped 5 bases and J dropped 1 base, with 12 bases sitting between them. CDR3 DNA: TGTGCCAGCAGTTTGAGTTTTCGGAACACTGAAGCTTTCTTT. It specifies CASSLSFRNTEAFF. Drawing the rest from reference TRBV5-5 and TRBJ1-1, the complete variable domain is DAGVTQSPTHLIKTRGQQVTLRCSPISGHKSVSWYQQVLGQGPQFIFQYYEKEERGRGNFPDRFSARQFPNYSSELNVNALLLGDSALYLCASSLSFRNTEAFFGQGTRLTVV.

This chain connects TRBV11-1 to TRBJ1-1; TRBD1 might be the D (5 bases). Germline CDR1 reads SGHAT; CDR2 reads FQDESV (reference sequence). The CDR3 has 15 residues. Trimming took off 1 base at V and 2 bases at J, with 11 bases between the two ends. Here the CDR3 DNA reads TGTGCCAGCAGCTTAGGTTCCGGGACTAACACTGAAGCTTTCTTT. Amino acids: CASSLGSGTNTEAFF.

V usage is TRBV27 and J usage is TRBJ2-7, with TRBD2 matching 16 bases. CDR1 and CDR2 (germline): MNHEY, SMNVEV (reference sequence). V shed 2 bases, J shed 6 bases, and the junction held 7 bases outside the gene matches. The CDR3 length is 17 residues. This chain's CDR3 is CASSLLGTSGREGEQYF. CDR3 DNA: TGTGCCAGCAGTTTACTCGGGACTAGCGGGAGGGAGGGCGAGCAGTACTTC.

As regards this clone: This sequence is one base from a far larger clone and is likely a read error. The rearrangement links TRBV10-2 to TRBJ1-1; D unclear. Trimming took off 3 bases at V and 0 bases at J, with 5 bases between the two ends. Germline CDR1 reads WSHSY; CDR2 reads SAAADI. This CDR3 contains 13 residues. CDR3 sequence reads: CASSDGVNTEAFF. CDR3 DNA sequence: TGCGCCAGCAGTGACGGGGTGAACACTGAAGCTTTCTTT.

CDR3 coding DNA: TGTGCCAGCAGCTTAGGCGGCACCACCGGGGAGCTGTTTTTT. It codes for CASSLGGTTGELFF. This rearrangement joins TRBV7-9 to TRBJ2-2; no definite D call. Deletions cut 1 base from V and 4 bases from J, with 7 bases between. The CDR3 runs to 14 residues. The germline gives CDR1 SEHNR, CDR2 FQNEAQ (reference sequence).

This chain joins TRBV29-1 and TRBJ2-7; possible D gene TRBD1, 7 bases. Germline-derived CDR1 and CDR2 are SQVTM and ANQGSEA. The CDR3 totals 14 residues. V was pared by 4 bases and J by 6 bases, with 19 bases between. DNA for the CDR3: TGCAGCGTTGGGGCGGGAAGGGGGCTCCGCGAGCAGTACTTC. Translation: CSVGAGRGLREQYF.

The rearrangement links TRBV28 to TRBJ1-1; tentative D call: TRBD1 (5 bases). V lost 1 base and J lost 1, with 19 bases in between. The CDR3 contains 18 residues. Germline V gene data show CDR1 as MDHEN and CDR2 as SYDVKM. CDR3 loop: CASSLSGAIPLGNTEAFF. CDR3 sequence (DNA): TGTGCCAGCAGTTTATCCGGGGCCATCCCCCTCGGGAACACTGAAGCTTTCTTT.

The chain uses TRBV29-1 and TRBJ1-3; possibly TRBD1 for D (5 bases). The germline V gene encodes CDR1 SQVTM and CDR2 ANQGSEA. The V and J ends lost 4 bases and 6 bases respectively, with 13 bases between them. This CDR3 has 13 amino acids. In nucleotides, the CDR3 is TGCAGCGTTGTCGGGGGATTTACAAACACCATATATTTT. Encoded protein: CSVVGGFTNTIYF.

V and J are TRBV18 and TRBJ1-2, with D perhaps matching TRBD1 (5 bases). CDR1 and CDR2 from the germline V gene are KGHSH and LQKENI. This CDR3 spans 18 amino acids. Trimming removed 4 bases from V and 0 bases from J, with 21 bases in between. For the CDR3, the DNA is TGTGCCAGCTCACTAGGGGCCATGTGGGAGGACTCTAACTATGGCTACACCTTC. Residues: CASSLGAMWEDSNYGYTF.

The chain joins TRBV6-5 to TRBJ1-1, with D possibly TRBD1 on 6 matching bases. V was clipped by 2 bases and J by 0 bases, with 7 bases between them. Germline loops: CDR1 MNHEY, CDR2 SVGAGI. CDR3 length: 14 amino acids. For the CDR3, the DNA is TGTGCCAGCAGTTACACAGGGTTGAACACTGAAGCTTTCTTT. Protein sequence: CASSYTGLNTEAFF.

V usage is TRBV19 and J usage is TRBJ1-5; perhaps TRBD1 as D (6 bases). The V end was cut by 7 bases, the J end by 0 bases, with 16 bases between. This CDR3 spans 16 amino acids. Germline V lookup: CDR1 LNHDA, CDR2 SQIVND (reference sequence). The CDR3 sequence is CASNTWTDHSNQPQHF. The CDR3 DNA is TGTGCCAGTAATACCTGGACAGATCATAGCAATCAGCCCCAGCATTTT.

Here the CDR3 reads CASSLAGGPGTDTQYF. CDR3 nucleotides: TGTGCCAGCAGCTTAGCGGGAGGGCCTGGCACAGATACGCAGTATTTT. The V and J genes are TRBV7-3 and TRBJ2-3, with TRBD2 matching 9 bases. CDR1 SGHTA and CDR2 FQGTGA come from the germline V gene. CDR3 length: 16 residues. V gave up 2 bases and J gave up 1 base; unmatched junction bases: 4.

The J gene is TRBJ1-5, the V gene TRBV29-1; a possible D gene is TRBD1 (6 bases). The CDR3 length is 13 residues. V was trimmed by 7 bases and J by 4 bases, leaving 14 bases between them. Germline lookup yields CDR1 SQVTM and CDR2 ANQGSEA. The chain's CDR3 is CSARTALNQPQHF. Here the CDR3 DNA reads TGCAGCGCCAGGACAGCTTTAAATCAGCCCCAGCATTTT.

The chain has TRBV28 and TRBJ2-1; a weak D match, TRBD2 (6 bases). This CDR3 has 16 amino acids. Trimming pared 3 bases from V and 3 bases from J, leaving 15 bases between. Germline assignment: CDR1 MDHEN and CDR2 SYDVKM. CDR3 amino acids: CASSFLGTSYYNEQFF. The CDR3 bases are TGTGCCAGCAGTTTCTTGGGGACTTCCTACTACAATGAGCAGTTCTTC.

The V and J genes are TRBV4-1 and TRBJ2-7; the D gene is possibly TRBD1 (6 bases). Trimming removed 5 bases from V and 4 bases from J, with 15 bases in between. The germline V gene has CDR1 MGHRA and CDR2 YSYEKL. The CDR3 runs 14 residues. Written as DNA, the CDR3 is TGCGCCAGCAGCGCCCCGGGACATAGATACGAGCAGTACTTC. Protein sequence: CASSAPGHRYEQYF.

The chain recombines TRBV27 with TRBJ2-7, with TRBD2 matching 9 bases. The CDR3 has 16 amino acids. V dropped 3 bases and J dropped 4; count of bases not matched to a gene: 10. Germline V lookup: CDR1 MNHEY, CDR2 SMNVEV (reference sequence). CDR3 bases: TGTGCCAGCAGTTTGGGGCTAGCGGGAAACGGGTACGAGCAGTACTTC. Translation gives CASSLGLAGNGYEQYF.

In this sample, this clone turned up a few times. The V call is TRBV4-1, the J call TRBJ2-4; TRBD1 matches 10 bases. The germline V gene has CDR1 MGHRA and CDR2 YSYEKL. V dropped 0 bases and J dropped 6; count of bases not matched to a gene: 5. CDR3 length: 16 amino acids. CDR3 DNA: TGCGCCAGCAGCCAAGATCTGACAGGGGGCGTAAACATTCAGTACTTC. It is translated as CASSQDLTGGVNIQYF.